The 30 T cell receptor beta chains presented below share a single source sample, sequenced in a study of CD8 T cells in ankylosing spondylitis. TCRdb fed the 5' RACE reads into MiXCR, producing one record per CDR3 protein. The sample yields 130,000 or so distinct CDR3 sequences, about 6.4% seen once. The specimen sequenced was blood, either unsorted or a sorted T cell fraction (not recorded which). The receptors originated from a male donor with ankylosing spondylitis or in good health (not recorded which).

This clonotype was recorded many times. V is TRBV5-8 and J is TRBJ2-1, with TRBD2 as a possible D gene (7 bases). CDR1 and CDR2 (germline): SGHTS, YDEGEE. This CDR3 comprises 14 residues. Trimming stripped 4 bases from V and 6 bases from J, with 14 bases between. For the CDR3, the DNA is TGTGCCAGCAGCAGGGGGGGACTGGGCAATGAGCAGTTCTTC. It codes for CASSRGGLGNEQFF.

The table lists this clonotype with many counts. The chain links TRBV15 to TRBJ2-1; D remains ambiguous. Germline V gives CDR1 LNHNV, CDR2 YYDKDF (reference sequence). The CDR3 length is 13 residues. With 5 bases removed from V and 2 bases from J, the gap between germline ends came to 7 bases. The CDR3 sequence is CATSRNTYNEQFF. CDR3 bases: TGTGCCACCAGCCGGAACACCTACAATGAGCAGTTCTTC.

This clonotype was found many times. This chain joins TRBV3-1 and TRBJ2-4; no definite D call. V was clipped by 3 bases and J by 6 bases, with 6 bases between them. There are 12 residues in the CDR3. Per germline, CDR1 LGHDT and CDR2 YNNKEL (reference sequence). CDR3 DNA: TGTGCCAGCAGCCAGGGTACAAACATTCAGTACTTC. This codes for CASSQGTNIQYF.

At least ten counts were recorded for this clonotype. This chain links TRBV7-9 with TRBJ2-7, with D possibly being TRBD2 (5 bases). Looked up from germline, CDR1 is SEHNR and CDR2 is FQNEAQ (reference sequence). Trimming cost V 3 bases and J 1 base, with 10 bases left between them. This CDR3 spans 14 amino acids. This CDR3 reads CASSFAGGSYEQYF. CDR3 DNA sequence: TGTGCCAGCAGCTTTGCGGGCGGTTCCTACGAGCAGTACTTC.

The table lists this clonotype with many counts. The chain carries TRBV6-6 and TRBJ2-5; TRBD1 aligns across 7 bases. The CDR3 runs 12 residues. Germline lookup yields CDR1 MNHNY and CDR2 SVGAGI (reference sequence). V gave up 8 bases and J gave up 4 bases; unmatched junction bases: 4. This CDR3 is CASGQEVETQYF. The CDR3, as DNA: TGTGCCAGCGGACAGGAGGTAGAGACCCAGTACTTC.

Many counts were recorded for this clonotype. The chain recombines TRBV5-4 with TRBJ2-2; no definite D call. CDR3 length: 19 residues. Germline CDR1 is SGHNT and CDR2 is YYREEE (reference sequence). V lost 0 bases and J lost 0, with 18 bases in between. As DNA, the CDR3 is TGTGCCAGCAGCTTGGGGTCGAGGCGGAGCGCCGCGAACACCGGGGAGCTGTTTTTT. Its protein product is CASSLGSRRSAANTGELFF.

This clonotype came up many times. The rearrangement links TRBV20-1 to TRBJ1-2, with a possible D match to TRBD1 (6 bases). This CDR3 is built from 13 residues. The V gene lost 6 bases and the J gene lost 2 bases, with 13 bases spanning the gap. Germline lookup yields CDR1 DFQATT and CDR2 SNEGSKA (reference sequence). CDR3 protein: CSASGGQNYGYTF. Here the CDR3 DNA reads TGCAGTGCCTCGGGGGGGCAAAACTATGGCTACACCTTC.

In its sample, this clonotype was seen many times. This chain connects TRBV20-1 to TRBJ2-3; D remains unclear. V was pared by 3 bases and J by 0 bases, with 19 bases between. The CDR3 totals 17 residues. Looked up from germline, CDR1 is DFQATT and CDR2 is SNEGSKA (reference sequence). CDR3 nucleotides: TGCAGTGCTAGTGGCGTGGGAAGGTTGAGAAGCACAGATACGCAGTATTTT. Translating gives CSASGVGRLRSTDTQYF.

This clonotype has a count of ten or more. J is TRBJ1-1 and V is TRBV20-1; D might be TRBD1 (6 bases). Trimming pared 2 bases from V and 5 bases from J, leaving 18 bases between. The CDR3 length is 15 residues. From germline, CDR1 is DFQATT and CDR2 SNEGSKA (reference sequence). CDR3: CSARPLGGGRTEAFF. CDR3 in DNA: TGCAGTGCTAGACCATTAGGAGGGGGTAGAACTGAAGCTTTCTTT.

This clonotype was observed at least ten times. V gene TRBV27 combines with J gene TRBJ2-1; D may be TRBD2 (6 bases). This CDR3 has 16 residues. Germline V gene lookup returns CDR1 MNHEY and CDR2 SMNVEV (reference sequence). V lost 5 bases to trimming and J lost 0 bases, with 14 bases between them. The chain's CDR3 is CASSPGGRSSYNEQFF. In DNA form, the CDR3 reads TGTGCCAGCAGTCCCGGGGGACGGAGCTCCTACAATGAGCAGTTCTTC.

This clonotype has ten or more counts. J is TRBJ2-1 and V is TRBV9; 12 bases are a match to TRBD2. The CDR3 is 15 residues long. V lost 0 bases, J lost 7 bases, and 2 bases stayed unmatched. The germline CDR1 and CDR2 sequences are SGDLS and YYNGEE. Here the CDR3 reads CASSVGLAGGNEQFF. The CDR3 nucleotides are TGTGCCAGCAGCGTAGGGCTAGCGGGGGGGAATGAGCAGTTCTTC.

Ten or more counts support this clonotype. The J gene is TRBJ2-2, the V gene TRBV7-2; 8 bases are a match to TRBD2. The V gene end was trimmed by 2 bases and the J gene end by 5 bases; junction bases not matched to a gene: 7. Looked up from germline, CDR1 is SGHTA and CDR2 is FQGNSA. The CDR3 is 16 residues long. CDR3 loop: CASSLFPSGYTGELFF. Here the CDR3 DNA reads TGTGCCAGCAGCTTATTTCCTAGCGGGTATACCGGGGAGCTGTTTTTT.

This clonotype was seen many times. The chain uses TRBV10-3 and TRBJ2-1; possible D gene TRBD2, 5 bases. CDR1 and CDR2 (germline): ENHRY, SYGVKD. V lost 5 bases and J lost 7, with 9 bases in between. The CDR3 has 12 residues. CDR3 DNA: TGTGCCATCAGTCCTACTAGGAATGAGCAGTTCTTC. Translating it yields CAISPTRNEQFF.

This clonotype was seen at least ten times. The rearrangement links TRBV7-2 to TRBJ2-3; 7 bases are shared with TRBD2. This CDR3 is 13 amino acids long. The junction had 8 bases not matched to a gene; V was cut back by 4 bases and J by 10 bases. Germline CDR1 reads SGHTA; CDR2 reads FQGNSA. The DNA for the CDR3 is TGTGCCAGCAGCTCATCGCCTCGGGAGGCGCAGTATTTT. It yields the protein CASSSSPREAQYF. The variable domain in full, completed from reference TRBV7-2 and TRBJ2-3, reads GAGVSQSPSNKVTEKGKDVELRCDPISGHTALYWYRQSLGQGLEFLIYFQGNSAPDKSGLPSDRFSAERTGGSVSTLTIQRTQQEDSAVYLCASSSSPREAQYFGPGTRLTVL.

Many counts were recorded for this clonotype. The CDR3 sequence is CASSMKWELRGTDTQYF. CDR3 sequence (DNA): TGTGCCAGCAGCATGAAATGGGAGCTTCGTGGCACAGATACGCAGTATTTT. The rearrangement links TRBV7-9 to TRBJ2-3; a possible D gene is TRBD2 (5 bases). CDR1 and CDR2 (germline): SEHNR, FQNEAQ (reference sequence). This CDR3 contains 17 residues. Trimming cost V 5 bases and J 1 base, with 19 bases left between them.

This clonotype was counted at least ten times. The rearrangement joins TRBV7-2 to TRBJ1-1; D is unclear. The CDR3 is 13 amino acids. Germline V CDR1 and CDR2: SGHTA, FQGNSA. The ends were cut back, 1 base at V and 7 bases at J, with 10 bases in the middle. Written as DNA, the CDR3 is TGTGCCAGCAGCTTAGGGTTGCTGTATGAAGCTTTCTTT. Translated, it gives CASSLGLLYEAFF.

Many counts were recorded for this clonotype. The rearrangement joins TRBV29-1 to TRBJ2-7, with TRBD1 matching 12 bases. Germline V CDR1 and CDR2: SQVTM, ANQGSEA. The V gene end was trimmed by 5 bases and the J gene end by 9 bases; junction bases not matched to a gene: 8. The length of the CDR3 is 13 residues. The CDR3, as DNA: TGCAGCGTTACCGGGACAGGGGGCTCATGGCAGTACTTC. Translated: CSVTGTGGSWQYF.

This clonotype was observed many times. The chain joins TRBV7-9 to TRBJ2-1, with 7 bases identical to TRBD1. J gave up 8 bases and V 0 bases, and 7 bases lay outside the gene matches. Germline lookup yields CDR1 SEHNR and CDR2 FQNEAQ (reference sequence). The CDR3 is 15 amino acids. The CDR3 protein is CASSLARGGRDEQFF. The CDR3 nucleotides are TGTGCCAGCAGCTTAGCAAGAGGGGGCAGGGATGAGCAGTTCTTC.

This clonotype appeared many times. V is TRBV18 and J is TRBJ1-1, with unresolved D. Trimming shortened V by 3 bases and J by 0 bases, and 14 bases separated the two germline ends. This CDR3 contains 16 residues. Germline CDR1 is KGHSH and CDR2 is LQKENI. The CDR3 protein is CASSPQTGVMNTEAFF. The CDR3 DNA follows: TGTGCCAGCTCACCTCAAACCGGGGTCATGAACACTGAAGCTTTCTTT.

This clonotype occurred many times. The gene calls are TRBV5-1 and TRBJ1-1; D unresolved. V was pared by 0 bases and J by 2 bases, with 5 bases between. Germline lookup yields CDR1 SGHRS and CDR2 YFSETQ. CDR3 size: 13 residues. The CDR3 protein is CASSLVPNTEAFF. The CDR3 region has the DNA TGCGCCAGCAGCTTGGTGCCAAACACTGAAGCTTTCTTT.

This clonotype was recorded many times. The V and J genes are TRBV5-1 and TRBJ1-1; D remains ambiguous. The V gene lost 4 bases and the J gene lost 0 bases, with 7 bases spanning the gap. This CDR3 is built from 13 residues. The germline CDR1 and CDR2 sequences are SGHRS and YFSETQ. The CDR3: CASSPQVNTEAFF. As DNA, the CDR3 is TGCGCCAGCAGCCCCCAGGTGAACACTGAAGCTTTCTTT.

This clonotype was picked up many times. The chain couples TRBV12-3 or TRBV12-4 to TRBJ2-7; 9 bases line up with TRBD1. Trimming cost V 4 bases and J 4 bases; bases outside gene matches: 8. The CDR3 is made up of 15 amino acids. CDR3 sequence: CASSSTGTGRYEQYF. The CDR3 DNA reads TGTGCCAGCAGTTCAACCGGGACAGGGCGGTACGAGCAGTACTTC.

This clonotype was seen ten or more times. This rearrangement joins TRBV29-1 to TRBJ1-2, with 7 bases aligning to TRBD1. This CDR3 comprises 13 residues. The germline V gene has CDR1 SQVTM and CDR2 ANQGSEA. V was clipped by 7 bases and J by 4 bases; unmatched bases: 9. The CDR3 bases are TGCAGCGGGGGGGACAGTCCTCTCTATGGCTACACCTTC. Translation gives CSGGDSPLYGYTF.

This clonotype occurred many times. The chain carries TRBV5-6 and TRBJ2-1; the D gene is possibly TRBD1 (6 bases). The CDR3 has 15 residues. V was clipped by 3 bases and J by 5 bases, with 15 bases between them. Germline lookup yields CDR1 SGHDT and CDR2 YYEEEE. CDR3 protein: CASSSAGTKNNEQFF. The DNA of the CDR3 is TGTGCCAGCAGCTCGGCCGGGACAAAAAACAATGAGCAGTTCTTC. Combining the CDR3 with reference TRBV5-6 and TRBJ2-1 gives the whole variable domain DAGVTQSPTHLIKTRGQQVTLRCSPKSGHDTVSWYQQALGQGPQFIFQYYEEEERQRGNFPDRFSGHQFPNYSSELNVNALLLGDSALYLCASSSAGTKNNEQFFGPGTRLTVL.

The CDR3 DNA follows: TGCAGTGCTAGAGATAGAGCTGGAGTGCGTGAGACCCAGTACTTC. It codes for CSARDRAGVRETQYF. This chain joins TRBV20-1 and TRBJ2-5; the D is unclear. The CDR3 extends over 15 amino acids. V was shortened by 0 bases and J by 5 bases, with 16 bases between the two germline ends. CDR1 is DFQATT and CDR2 is SNEGSKA in the germline V gene (reference sequence).

A few counts support this clonotype. The genes are TRBV14 and TRBJ2-6; D gene unclear. The V gene lost 4 bases and the J gene lost 0 bases, with 10 bases spanning the gap. Germline-derived CDR1 and CDR2 are SGHDN and FVKESK. CDR3 length: 16 amino acids. The CDR3 region has the DNA TGTGCCAGCAGCCTTAGGGCTCCCTCTGGGGCCAACGTCCTGACTTTC. The encoded protein is CASSLRAPSGANVLTF.

This clonotype has ten or more counts. V gene TRBV6-5 combines with J gene TRBJ2-7; no definite D call. The CDR3 extends over 15 amino acids. V dropped 4 bases and J dropped 4 bases, with 17 bases sitting between them. CDR1 MNHEY and CDR2 SVGAGI come from the germline V gene. CDR3 DNA: TGTGCCAGCAGTTTGAACCCCCCGACGACATACGAGCAGTACTTC. Its translation is CASSLNPPTTYEQYF.

The table lists this clonotype with many counts. The chain links TRBV5-1 to TRBJ2-3; possibly TRBD2 for D (5 bases). The CDR3 covers 16 residues. Trimming removed 6 bases from V and 2 bases from J, with 19 bases in between. CDR1 SGHRS and CDR2 YFSETQ come from the germline V gene. The CDR3 DNA is TGCGCCAGCACCCCCGTCGGAGGCGAAGTCACAGATACGCAGTATTTT. This translates into CASTPVGGEVTDTQYF.

This clonotype was counted many times. This rearrangement joins TRBV19 to TRBJ2-1; the D gene is possibly TRBD2 (5 bases). This CDR3 has 13 residues. In germline, CDR1 is LNHDA, CDR2 SQIVND (reference sequence). Trimming cost V 3 bases and J 6 bases, with 9 bases left between them. DNA of the CDR3: TGTGCCAGTAGTATGGCCCGGGGCAATGAGCAGTTCTTC. It encodes CASSMARGNEQFF.

This clonotype was detected many times. The chain couples TRBV11-3 to TRBJ2-1; 9 nucleotides line up with TRBD2. Per germline, CDR1 SGHNT and CDR2 YENEEA. The J segment lost 1 base and the V segment lost 4 bases, leaving 20 bases of the junction unmatched. The CDR3 is made up of 21 amino acids. This chain's CDR3 is CASSSHLLPTWTSESYNEQFF. CDR3 nucleotides: TGTGCCAGCAGCTCCCATTTACTACCCACCTGGACTAGCGAGTCCTACAATGAGCAGTTCTTC.